This TCR beta chain is drawn from a study of blood T cell repertoires in COVID-19. About the study: The origin of the acute and convalescent COVID-19 samples was the United States, Italy and Spain. In each case, the material was cDNA or gDNA derived from T cells, B-cell-depleted T cells, or PBMCs.

Seattle researchers signed up patients amid active infection and tracked them longitudinally. Original processing methods: Nucleated cell number was recorded as an estimate derived from reference gene primer amplification. The assay was immunoSEQ multiplex PCR, and TCRdb's table has in-frame clones only and misses some. That table is the source of V, J and clone size, and D and trimming were worked out from the DNA. This table has approximately 250,000 clones, 65% to 90% appearing once. There are 16 residues in the CDR3. The V and J ends lost 4 bases and 4 bases, in that order; junction bases with no gene match: 10. CDR1 and CDR2 (germline): SGHDT, YYEEEE.

The chain uses TRBV5-6 and TRBJ2-1, with 8 bases identical to TRBD1. The sample taken for sequencing was peripheral blood. This TCR was sampled from a man aged 45-65 years with COVID-19, enrolled during active disease. The CDR3 spells CASSTQPQGAYNEQFF. In DNA form, the CDR3 reads TGTGCCAGCAGCACCCAACCTCAGGGGGCTTACAATGAGCAGTTCTTC.